This T cell receptor beta chain was sequenced in a study of cytomegalovirus exposure and HLA in healthy donors. Study results and limitations: For TCR beta chains, V- and J-gene trimming was later linked to a missense DCLRE1C variant. CMV serostatus stood as the only immune exposure information on hand. In vitro data verified a few CMV-associated chains as specific for CMV antigens.

Primers included in the PCR were 60 Vbeta and 13 Jbeta primers. Sequencing was performed with immunoSEQ multiplex PCR; in TCRdb, only in-frame clones are kept and a portion is missing. The listing records 150,000 to 200,000 clones. The V and J ends lost 6 bases and 2 bases respectively, with 14 bases between them. The CDR3 loop spans 14 amino acids. CDR1 SGHAT and CDR2 FQDESV come from the germline V gene (reference sequence). On this clone itself: The antigen is undetermined.

The chain couples TRBV11-1 to TRBJ2-7; D gene unclear. This TCR came from a man in his thirties or forties in good health and CMV-seronegative. Sequencing input: PBMCs. CDR3: CASRSAATPYEQYF. The CDR3 coding sequence is TGTGCCAGCAGGTCCGCGGCGACCCCCTACGAGCAGTACTTC.